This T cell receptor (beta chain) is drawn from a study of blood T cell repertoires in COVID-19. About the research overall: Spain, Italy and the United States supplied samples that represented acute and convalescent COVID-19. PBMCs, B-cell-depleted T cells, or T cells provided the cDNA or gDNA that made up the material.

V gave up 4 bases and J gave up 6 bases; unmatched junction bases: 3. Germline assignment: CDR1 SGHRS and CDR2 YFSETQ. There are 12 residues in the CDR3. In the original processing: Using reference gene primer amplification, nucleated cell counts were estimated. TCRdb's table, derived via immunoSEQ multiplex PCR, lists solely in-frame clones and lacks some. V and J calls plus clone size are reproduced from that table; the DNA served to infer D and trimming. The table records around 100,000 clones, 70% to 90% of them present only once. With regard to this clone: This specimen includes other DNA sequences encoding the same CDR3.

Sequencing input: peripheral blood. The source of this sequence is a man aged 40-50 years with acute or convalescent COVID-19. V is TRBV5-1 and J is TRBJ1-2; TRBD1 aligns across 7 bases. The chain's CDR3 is CASSRTGDGYTF. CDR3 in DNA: TGCGCCAGCAGCCGTACAGGGGATGGCTACACCTTC.